The 6 T cell receptor beta chains below were found in one sample sequenced in a study of blood T cell repertoires in COVID-19. Clones were read by immunoSEQ multiplex PCR, and TCRdb kept only the in-frame ones, dropping some. The sample holds about 220,000 clones; almost 85% are singletons and the top ten take 2% to 3%. The sample taken for sequencing was peripheral blood. The receptors come from a woman in her 70s with COVID-19, enrolled during active disease.

J is TRBJ2-1 and V is TRBV30; 11 bases map to TRBD2. The CDR3 loop spans 18 amino acids. The trim removed 2 bases at V and 6 bases at J, leaving 15 bases unmatched. Looked up from germline, CDR1 is GTSNPN and CDR2 is SVGIG (reference sequence). The CDR3 sequence is CAWSPTSGMGFPTNEQFF. CDR3 nucleotide sequence: TGTGCCTGGAGTCCGACTAGCGGGATGGGTTTTCCTACCAATGAGCAGTTCTTC.

A remark on this clone: Other nucleotide sequences in the sample specify the same CDR3. This chain joins TRBV11-3 and TRBJ2-7; D call uncertain. The CDR3 is made up of 12 amino acids. V lost 1 base, J lost 6 bases, and 7 bases lay in between. Germline-derived CDR1 and CDR2 are SGHNT and YENEEA. CDR3 bases: TGTGCCAGCAGCTTAGGGCCGGGCGAGCAGTACTTC. Amino acid sequence: CASSLGPGEQYF.

The gene calls are TRBV30 and TRBJ1-1; the D gene is possibly TRBD1 (5 bases). The V and J ends lost 4 bases and 5 bases respectively, with 17 bases between them. This CDR3 spans 14 amino acids. CDR1 is GTSNPN and CDR2 is SVGIG in the germline V gene (reference sequence). CDR3 amino acids: CAWNPSPGRTEAFF. CDR3 DNA: TGTGCCTGGAATCCTTCCCCAGGGAGGACTGAAGCTTTCTTT.

The chain couples TRBV7-8 to TRBJ2-2; D is possibly TRBD2 (6 bases). There are 15 residues in the CDR3. V shed 4 bases and J shed 3 bases, with 12 bases lying between them. In germline, CDR1 is SGHVS, CDR2 FQNEAQ. CDR3 in amino acids: CASSSVGGHTGELFF. CDR3 DNA: TGTGCCAGCAGCTCCGTGGGAGGACACACCGGGGAGCTGTTTTTT.

This chain connects TRBV13 to TRBJ1-1; 7 bases align to TRBD1. Trimming at V came to 4 bases and at J to 4 bases, leaving 18 bases not matched to a gene. Germline V lookup: CDR1 PRHDT, CDR2 FYEKMQ (reference sequence). The CDR3 loop spans 18 amino acids. Here the CDR3 reads CASSSSFRTTGLSTEAFF. CDR3 nucleotides: TGTGCCAGCAGCTCAAGCTTTAGGACGACAGGGCTATCCACTGAAGCTTTCTTT.

The V gene is TRBV7-9, the J gene TRBJ1-4, with TRBD1 matching 8 bases. Germline CDR1 and CDR2: SEHNR and FQNEAQ (reference sequence). J was trimmed by 6 bases and V by 0 bases; bases with no gene match: 6. CDR3 length equals 16 residues. The CDR3 DNA sequence: TGTGCCAGCAGCTTAGCGGTCGGACAGGGAGATGAAAAACTGTTTTTT. The encoded protein is CASSLAVGQGDEKLFF.